This T cell receptor beta chain was retrieved from a study of CD8 T cells in Susac syndrome (dated by TCRdb to 2018 to 2020). About the investigation overall: Repertoire sequencing was used to test whether CD8+ T cell activation and differentiation in Susac syndrome was antigen driven. General conclusions and limits of the study: The number of individuals in the TCR sequencing and HLA analysis was recognized as being relatively small.

RNA was extracted with the RNeasy kit and 0.5 to 1 ug was reverse transcribed using random hexamers. The immunoSEQ multiplex PCR assay, which covers 54 Vbeta and 13 Jbeta segments, was used to amplify TCR beta CDR3 regions. Bias from PCR amplification was corrected by using a synthetic template baseline for primer optimization and for computational correction. Per the authors' processing: Reads were annotated to V, D and J genes according to IMGT and were analyzed with immunoSEQ Analyzer, with only productive sequences retained. Clonality was computed as one minus Shannon entropy normalized by log2 of the number of productive unique sequences. Public and private clones were assessed among the 100 most prevalent clones of each patient and control. Clones were defined as Susac-specific if absent from the healthy and MS cohorts, from 1052 published viral clones and from other ImmuneACCESS disease sequences. TCRdb passed the public sequencing reads through fastp at Q25 and MiXCR, retaining productive beta sequences. For every CDR3 protein sequence, its rows merge into one entry that carries the most common genes and DNA. TCRdb's processing, not the authors', yielded these V and J calls. The table for this sample lists 150,000 to 200,000 distinct CDR3 sequences; 90% to 95% of them were counted only once. In total, the top ten clones hold just over 0.13% of the sample.

Peripheral blood CD8+ and CD4+ T cells from healthy donors, Susac syndrome patients and multiple sclerosis patients were profiled by high-throughput TCR beta sequencing. Healthy donors were included as age- and sex-matched controls. Bulk CD8+ and CD4+ T cells were purified by magnetic negative isolation, while CD8+ TEMRA cells were enriched using FACS. Blood was collected in EDTA tubes and processed within 24 hours, with PBMCs isolated through density gradient centrifugation. PBMCs intended for TCR sequencing were cryopreserved in liquid nitrogen and thawed later in a water bath at 37 degrees C. The sorted or isolated CD4+, CD8+ and CD8+ TEMRA cells reached a purity of at least 90%. About this clonotype itself: Its antigen remains undetermined. There are no base qualities to consult, and no much larger clone falls within one base.

From the germline V gene, CDR1 is MNHEY and CDR2 is SVGEGT. Trimming costs V 5 bases and J 1 base, and their ends lie 20 bases apart. The CDR3 runs 17 amino acids, cysteine and phenylalanine included. The only DNA kept is the CDR3, 51 bases in frame from the first base. This TCR came from a human donor in good health. This chain joins TRBV6-2 or TRBV6-3 to TRBJ1-2; the best D guess is TRBD1, with 5 bases matching. The sample comprised CD4+ T cells from PBMCs. The DNA sequence reads TGTGCCAGCAGTAAGGGCCCTGGAATACAGGATAACTATGGCTACACCTTC. The translation is CASSKGPGIQDNYGYTF.